This TCR beta chain is from a study of blood T cells in healthy people across ages. Study-level results: Fewer expanded clones and more diversity marked long-lived versus aged donors.

Comments on this clonotype: No antigen is known for it.

Combining a sample-barcoded 5' primer with a J-beta primer mix, a second PCR ran for roughly 6 to 11 cycles. A single record per CDR3 protein comes from TCRdb applying MiXCR to the 5' RACE reads. Here the sample spans about a million distinct CDR3 sequences, about two fifths being singletons. CDR1 and CDR2 from the germline V gene are LGHNT and FRNRAP. The CDR3 spans 13 residues. The V end lost 0 bases, the J end lost 3 bases, and 6 bases lay between the germline ends. The TCR was taken from a young man in good health. This chain connects TRBV12-5 to TRBJ2-7; no definite D call. The sequenced sample consisted of blood. The CDR3 here is CASGLVTDYEQYF. DNA of the CDR3: TGTGCTAGTGGTTTGGTAACAGACTACGAGCAGTACTTC.